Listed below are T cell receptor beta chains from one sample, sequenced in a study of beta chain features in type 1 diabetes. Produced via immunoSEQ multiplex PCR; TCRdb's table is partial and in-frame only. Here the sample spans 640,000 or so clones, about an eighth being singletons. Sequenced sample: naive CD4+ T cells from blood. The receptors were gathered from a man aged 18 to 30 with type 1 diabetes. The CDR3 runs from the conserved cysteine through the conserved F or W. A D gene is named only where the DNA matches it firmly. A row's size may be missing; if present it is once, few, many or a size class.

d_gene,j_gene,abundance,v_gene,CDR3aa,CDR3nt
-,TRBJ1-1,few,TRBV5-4,CASSLRSGGNTEAFF,TGTGCCAGCAGCTTGCGATCTGGGGGTAACACTGAAGCTTTCTTT
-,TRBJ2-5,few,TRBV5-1,CASSSGGFQETQYF,TGCGCCAGCAGTAGTGGCGGCTTCCAAGAGACCCAGTACTTC
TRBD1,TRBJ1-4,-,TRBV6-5,CASSPTGGTNEKLFF,TGTGCCAGCAGTCCCACAGGGGGCACGAATGAAAAACTGTTTTTT
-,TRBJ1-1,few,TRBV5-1,CASSGEGLRARTEAFF,TGCGCCAGCAGTGGCGAAGGATTAAGGGCCCGCACTGAAGCTTTCTTT
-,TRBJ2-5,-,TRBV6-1,CASSERGTQETQYF,TGTGCCAGCAGTGAAAGAGGGACCCAAGAGACCCAGTACTTC
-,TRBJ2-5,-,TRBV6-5,CASSPRTTSQETQYF,TGTGCCAGCAGTCCCCGGACCACCTCCCAAGAGACCCAGTACTTC
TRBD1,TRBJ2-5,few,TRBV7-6,CASSFGTGASQETQYF,TGTGCCAGCAGCTTTGGGACAGGGGCCTCCCAAGAGACCCAGTACTTC
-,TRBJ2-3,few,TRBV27,CASSDGGGTDTQYF,TGTGCCAGCAGTGACGGGGGAGGCACAGATACGCAGTATTTT
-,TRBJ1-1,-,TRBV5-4,CASSFSGEAFF,TGTGCCAGCAGCTTTTCTGGTGAAGCTTTCTTT
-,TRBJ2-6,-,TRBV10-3,CAISESGSGANVLTF,TGTGCCATCAGTGAGTCGGGGTCTGGGGCCAACGTCCTGACTTTC
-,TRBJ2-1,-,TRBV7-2,CASSTREYSYNEQFF,TGTGCCAGCAGTACTAGGGAGTACTCCTACAATGAGCAGTTCTTC
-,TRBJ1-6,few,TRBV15,CATAGRLNSPLHF,TGTGCCACCGCGGGCAGGCTGAATTCACCCCTCCACTTT
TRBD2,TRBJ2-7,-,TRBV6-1,CASSEAGLRVDEQYF,TGTGCCAGCAGTGAAGCGGGACTAAGGGTCGACGAGCAGTACTTC
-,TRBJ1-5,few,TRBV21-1,CASSKGERGGETGQPQHF,TGTGCCAGCAGCAAAGGGGAGAGGGGCGGCGAGACGGGTCAGCCCCAGCATTTT
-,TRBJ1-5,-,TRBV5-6,CASSIGPPGGNQPQHF,TGTGCCAGCAGCATCGGCCCCCCGGGAGGCAATCAGCCCCAGCATTTT
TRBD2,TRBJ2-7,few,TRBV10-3,CAISPGLAAAYEQYF,TGTGCCATCAGTCCGGGACTAGCGGCCGCCTACGAGCAGTACTTC
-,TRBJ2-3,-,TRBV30,CASDRGAGDTQYF,TGTGCCTCCGATCGGGGGGCCGGAGATACGCAGTATTTT
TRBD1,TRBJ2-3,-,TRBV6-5,CASSLGQGASTSTQYF,TGTGCCAGCAGTTTGGGACAGGGGGCTTCCACATCTACGCAGTATTTT
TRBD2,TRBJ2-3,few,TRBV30,CAWSRLADSTDTQYF,TGTGCCTGGAGTAGACTAGCGGATAGCACAGATACGCAGTATTTT
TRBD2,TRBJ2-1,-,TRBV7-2,CASSLGAGGYNEQFF,TGTGCCAGCAGCTTAGGAGCGGGGGGGTACAATGAGCAGTTCTTC
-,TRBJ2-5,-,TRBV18,CASSPPEGWQETQYF,TGTGCCAGCTCACCACCGGAGGGGTGGCAAGAGACCCAGTACTTC
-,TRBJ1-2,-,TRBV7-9,CASSSDGYTF,TGTGCCAGCAGTTCTGATGGCTACACCTTC
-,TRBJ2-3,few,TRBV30,CAWSMQISTDTQYF,TGTGCCTGGAGTATGCAGATCAGCACAGATACGCAGTATTTT
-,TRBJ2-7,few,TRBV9,CASSVVPEAYEQYF,TGTGCCAGCAGCGTAGTGCCTGAGGCCTACGAGCAGTACTTC
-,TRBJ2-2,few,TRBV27,CASSLDRNTGELFF,TGTGCCAGCAGTCTCGACAGGAACACCGGGGAGCTGTTTTTT
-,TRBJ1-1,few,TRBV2,CASSLPGPMDTEAFF,TGTGCCAGCAGTCTCCCGGGACCTATGGACACTGAAGCTTTCTTT
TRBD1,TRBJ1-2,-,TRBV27,CASSLRALGQNGYTF,TGTGCCAGCAGTTTAAGAGCGTTGGGACAGAATGGCTACACCTTC
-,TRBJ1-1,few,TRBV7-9,CASSLGWNTEAFF,TGTGCCAGCAGCTTGGGATGGAACACTGAAGCTTTCTTT
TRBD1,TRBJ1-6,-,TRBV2,CASSGFGQGRAPLHF,TGTGCCAGCAGTGGATTTGGACAGGGGAGGGCACCCCTCCACTTT
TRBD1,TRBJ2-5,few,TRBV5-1,CASSSTTGKEETQYF,TGCGCCAGCAGCTCGACGACAGGGAAGGAGGAGACCCAGTACTTC
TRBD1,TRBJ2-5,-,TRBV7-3,CASSLMGQGVQETQYF,TGTGCCAGCAGCTTAATGGGACAGGGAGTCCAAGAGACCCAGTACTTC
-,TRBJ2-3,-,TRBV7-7,CASSLGRDPDTQYF,TGTGCTAGCAGCTTGGGCAGGGACCCAGATACGCAGTATTTT
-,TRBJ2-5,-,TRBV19,CASSIGMSQETQYF,TGTGCCAGTAGTATAGGAATGTCGCAAGAGACCCAGTACTTC
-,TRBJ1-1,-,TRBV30,CAWRRQEYTEAFF,TGTGCCTGGAGAAGACAGGAATACACTGAAGCTTTCTTT
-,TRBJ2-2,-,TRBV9,CASSVGTGNTGELFF,TGTGCCAGCAGCGTAGGAACAGGGAACACCGGGGAGCTGTTTTTT
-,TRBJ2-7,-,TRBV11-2,CASSFQGVPGVEQYF,TGTGCCAGCAGCTTTCAAGGGGTCCCGGGGGTCGAGCAGTACTTC
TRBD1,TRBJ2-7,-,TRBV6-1,CASGRDRSSYEQYF,TGTGCCAGCGGAAGGGACAGGAGCTCCTACGAGCAGTACTTC
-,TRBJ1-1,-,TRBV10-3,CAISEVDQGEAFF,TGTGCCATCAGTGAGGTAGACCAGGGTGAAGCTTTCTTT
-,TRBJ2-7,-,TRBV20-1,CSATTVYEQYF,TGCAGTGCTACGACAGTCTACGAGCAGTACTTC
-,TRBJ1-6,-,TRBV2,CASTTVGSPLHF,TGTGCCAGCACTACCGTCGGCTCACCCCTCCACTTT
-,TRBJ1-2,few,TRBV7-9,CASNIPGDGYGYTF,TGTGCCAGCAACATCCCAGGGGACGGCTATGGCTACACCTTC
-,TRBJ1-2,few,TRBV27,CASSFSTALNYGYTF,TGTGCCAGCAGTTTCTCCACAGCTTTGAACTATGGCTACACCTTC
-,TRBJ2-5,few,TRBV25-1,CASSVTGPQTQYF,TGTGCCAGCAGTGTTACAGGGCCCCAGACCCAGTACTTC
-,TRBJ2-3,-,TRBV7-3,CASWDSFTPPDTQYF,TGTGCCTCCTGGGACTCCTTTACCCCCCCAGATACGCAGTATTTT
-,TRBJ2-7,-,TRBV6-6,CASRYPEPGNYEQYF,TGTGCCAGCAGGTATCCGGAGCCTGGAAACTACGAGCAGTACTTC
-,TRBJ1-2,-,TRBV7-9,CASSFKAGENGYTF,TGTGCCAGCAGCTTTAAGGCAGGGGAAAATGGCTACACCTTC
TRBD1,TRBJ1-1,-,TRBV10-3,CAINKQGIDTEAFF,TGTGCCATCAATAAACAGGGGATTGACACTGAAGCTTTCTTT
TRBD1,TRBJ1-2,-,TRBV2,CASSEQGGPNYGYTF,TGTGCCAGCAGTGAGCAGGGGGGACCTAACTATGGCTACACCTTC
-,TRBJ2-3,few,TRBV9,CASSLVSSYAQDTQYF,TGTGCCAGCAGCCTTGTTAGCTCATATGCCCAAGATACGCAGTATTTT
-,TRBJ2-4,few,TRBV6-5,CASSYDRTRNIQYF,TGTGCCAGCAGTTACGACAGGACAAGAAACATTCAGTACTTC
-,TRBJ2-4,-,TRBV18,CASSPTGPPGNIQYF,TGTGCCAGCTCACCTACAGGTCCCCCGGGAAACATTCAGTACTTC
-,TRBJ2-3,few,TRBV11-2,CASSLVADTQYF,TGTGCCAGCAGCTTAGTAGCAGATACGCAGTATTTT
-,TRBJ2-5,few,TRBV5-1,CASSSEGPRETQYF,TGCGCCAGCAGCTCGGAGGGGCCGAGGGAGACCCAGTACTTC
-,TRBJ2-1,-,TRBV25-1,CASSGPGTPKRNEQFF,TGTGCCAGCAGTGGACCCGGGACTCCGAAGAGGAATGAGCAGTTCTTC